This paragraph reports one T cell receptor beta chain. What it binds is unknown. This sample is drawn from a study of blood T cells in healthy people across ages. Whole-study context: About one barcoded beta molecule per two T cells was the capture yield of template switching.

Study observations and caveats: With age, beta diversity per million T cells declined roughly linearly, significantly by 40.

The second PCR ran roughly 6 to 11 cycles with a sample-barcoded 5' primer and J-beta primers. Each cDNA molecule was tagged by a template-switch adaptor with 12 random nucleotides. Via MiXCR, TCRdb re-called the 5' RACE reads, giving one row per CDR3 protein. The sample records roughly 930,000 distinct CDR3 sequences, about 48% being singletons. This CDR3 contains 13 residues. CDR1 and CDR2 from the germline V gene are SQVTM and ANQGSEA. V was trimmed by 4 bases and J by 4 bases, leaving 13 bases between them. This chain links TRBV29-1 with TRBJ1-1, with D possibly matching TRBD1 (6 bases). The sample was blood. The TCR was taken from a man aged 25-45 years in good health. In nucleotides, the CDR3 is TGCAGCGTTGGGGGGGCTGTAGCCACTGAAGCTTTCTTT. This sequence encodes CSVGGAVATEAFF. Full variable domain (missing parts from reference TRBV29-1 and TRBJ1-1): SAVISQKPSRDICQRGTSLTIQCQVDSQVTMMFWYRQQPGQSLTLIATANQGSEATYESGFVIDKFPISRPNLTFSTLTVSNMSPEDSSIYLCSVGGAVATEAFFGQGTRLTVV.